This TCR beta chain was sequenced during a study of PD-L1 blockade in urothelial cancer. Study-level information: Male sex and bladder-origin urothelial cancer characterized about 90% of the roughly 29 patients. Samples came from 3 weeks, at the second dose, and 6 weeks into treatment.

Sample time point: pretreatment peripheral blood. The CDR3 runs 17 residues. V lost 2 bases, J lost 4 bases, and 20 bases lay in between. Germline CDR1 is MNHEY and CDR2 is SMNVEV (reference sequence). About this clone itself: Its matching antigen is unknown.

Study results and caveats: Sub-median blood TCR clonality before treatment predicted longer survival.

This table comes from immunoSEQ multiplex PCR, and its TCRdb copy is limited to in-frame clones, with some not included. In the table there are about 130,000 clones, approximately 88% of which are singletons. The chain joins TRBV27 to TRBJ2-5; a weak D match, TRBD2 (6 bases). This receptor was obtained from a man in his forties or fifties with urothelial cancer. The sample consisted of PBMCs, taken around atezolizumab (anti-PD-L1) treatment. CDR3 nucleotides: TGTGCCAGCAGTTTACACGGGAGTCCAAGCCAAGCAGAGACCCAGTACTTC. Its protein is CASSLHGSPSQAETQYF.